The clone carrying this T cell receptor beta chain was picked up a small number of times. Its antigen remains unknown. This entry comes from a study of T cells in Graves' hyperthyroidism and ophthalmopathy. Study results and caveats: Among clonotypes expanded in thyroid above 0.001, most were also found in blood.

Researchers took RNA transcripts and amplified the TCR beta CDR3 regions from them. HTBI primers were the set used in a first-round RT-PCR of the TCR CDR3. TCRdb redid the calling of the multiplex PCR reads with MiXCR, one entry per CDR3 protein. The profile shows around 450,000 distinct CDR3 sequences, 15% to 17% of them singletons. V lost 3 bases and J lost 6, with 19 bases in between. The CDR3 is 16 residues long. The V gene's germline CDR1 is SGHRS and CDR2 YFSETQ. The chain uses TRBV5-1 and TRBJ2-1; D is perhaps TRBD2 (5 bases). The sequencing sample was made of blood. The receptor's source is a woman younger than 35 with Graves' hyperthyroidism. The CDR3 coding sequence is TGCGCCAGCAGCTCGCCCGGGGTCGCGAGGTTCAATGAGCAGTTCTTC. Its translation: CASSSPGVARFNEQFF. Together with reference TRBV5-1 and TRBJ2-1, the CDR3 gives the full variable domain: KAGVTQTPRYLIKTRGQQVTLSCSPISGHRSVSWYQQTPGQGLQFLFEYFSETQRNKGNFPGRFSGRQFSNSRSEMNVSTLELGDSALYLCASSSPGVARFNEQFFGPGTRLTVL.